The next 21 T cell receptor beta chains were all read from a single sample in a study of blood T cell repertoires in COVID-19. Generated by immunoSEQ multiplex PCR, the TCRdb table keeps only in-frame clones and is missing some. Altogether about 240,000 clones are present, approximately 91% being singletons, with the ten largest covering roughly 0.8%. Material for sequencing was peripheral blood. The source is a woman in her twenties or thirties with acute or convalescent COVID-19.

The chain links TRBV5-1 to TRBJ1-4; unclear D gene. The CDR3 is 13 residues long. V dropped 4 bases and J dropped 5 bases, with 9 bases sitting between them. Germline CDR1 and CDR2: SGHRS and YFSETQ. The CDR3 here is CASSPGLNEKLFF. The CDR3 DNA reads as TGCGCCAGCAGCCCGGGGTTAAATGAAAAACTGTTTTTT.

The CDR3 here is CASSLFLAGAIQYF. Written as DNA, the CDR3 is TGCGCCAGCAGCTTGTTTCTAGCGGGAGCCATTCAGTACTTC. The V call is TRBV5-1, the J call TRBJ2-4; 10 positions match TRBD2. There are 14 residues in the CDR3. After removal of 1 base from V and 9 bases from J, the junction contained 4 bases not matched to a gene. Germline CDR1 is SGHRS and CDR2 is YFSETQ.

The chain joins TRBV29-1 to TRBJ2-7; D is possibly TRBD1 (5 bases). From germline, CDR1 is SQVTM and CDR2 ANQGSEA. The CDR3 extends over 10 amino acids. The V gene lost 8 bases and the J gene lost 6 bases, with 11 bases spanning the gap. The CDR3 bases are TGCAGCCCCCCCCAGGGCGAGCAGTACTTC. It translates to CSPPQGEQYF.

J is TRBJ2-5 and V is TRBV10-3, with 7 bases that match TRBD1. CDR1 and CDR2 (germline): ENHRY, SYGVKD. This CDR3 has 18 residues. V was pared by 2 bases and J by 1 base, with 13 bases of the junction left unmatched. The CDR3 nucleotides read TGTGCCATCAGTGAGGAGACAGGGCTAGGGGATGTCCAAGAGACCCAGTACTTC. Its translation is CAISEETGLGDVQETQYF.

This clone has just a few counts. This rearrangement joins TRBV7-7 to TRBJ2-1; perhaps TRBD2 as D (6 bases). The CDR3 is 14 residues long. Trimming removed 5 bases at V and 6 bases at J, with 14 bases between. The V gene's germline CDR1 is SSHAT and CDR2 FNYEAQ (reference sequence). CDR3 coding DNA: TGTGCCAGCAGCCCATTAGCGGAGTTCAATGAGCAGTTCTTC. Amino acid sequence: CASSPLAEFNEQFF.

The chain is built from TRBV21-1 and TRBJ2-5; the table calls TRBD2, which could not be checked here. TRBV21-1 is tagged as a pseudogene. The CDR3 consists of 17 residues. CDR3 coding DNA: TGTGCCAGCAGCAAATATCTTCCTAGCGGGGGCCAAGAGACCCAGTACTTC. As protein: CASSKYLPSGGQETQYF.

The CDR3 spells CASSVGQGPTSETQYF. The CDR3 DNA reads as TGTGCCAGCAGCGTAGGGCAGGGGCCGACCTCGGAGACCCAGTACTTC. The V call is TRBV11-2, the J call TRBJ2-5; D may be TRBD1 (6 bases). Trimming pared 5 bases from V and 5 bases from J, leaving 21 bases between. CDR1 SGHAT and CDR2 FQNNGV come from the germline V gene. The CDR3 length is 16 residues.

J is TRBJ2-1 and V is TRBV19, with D tentatively TRBD2 (6 bases). V was cut by 7 bases and J by 7 bases, with 14 bases left in between. The CDR3 runs to 13 residues. Per germline, CDR1 LNHDA and CDR2 SQIVND (reference sequence). As DNA, the CDR3 is TGTGCCAGTATCCCAGGCGGGGCAAATGAGCAGTTCTTC. It yields the protein CASIPGGANEQFF.

The rearrangement uses TRBV30 and TRBJ1-1; 10 bases agree with TRBD1. This CDR3 is 14 amino acids long. In germline, CDR1 is GTSNPN, CDR2 SVGIG (reference sequence). The CDR3 nucleotides read TGTGCTTGCTCCGCGGGGACAGGGGCCACTGAAGCTTTCTTT. This sequence encodes CACSAGTGATEAFF.

This chain connects TRBV27 to TRBJ2-7, with no clear D. This CDR3 spans 14 amino acids. Germline V CDR1 and CDR2: MNHEY, SMNVEV (reference sequence). V was cut by 1 base and J by 3 bases, with 10 bases left in between. The chain's CDR3 is CASSLYGTGYEQYF. The CDR3 coding sequence is TGTGCCAGCAGTTTATACGGTACTGGCTACGAGCAGTACTTC.

This sequence joins TRBV25-1 and TRBJ2-7; 9 bases are a match to TRBD2. The CDR3 spans 15 residues. V lost 3 bases and J lost 7; bases outside the gene matches: 10. Germline CDR1 MGHDK, CDR2 SYGVNS. The DNA of the CDR3 is TGTGCCAGCAGTGATCCTAGCGGGACGCCCGGGGAGCAGTACTTC. Its translation is CASSDPSGTPGEQYF.

The V call is TRBV11-2, the J call TRBJ1-6, with D perhaps matching TRBD1 (6 bases). V gave up 5 bases and J gave up 3 bases, with 14 bases separating them. There are 16 residues in the CDR3. Per the germline V gene, CDR1 is SGHAT and CDR2 is FQNNGV. The CDR3 DNA reads as TGTGCCAGCAGCACTACAGGGTCAATCTATAATTCACCCCTCCACTTT. It specifies CASSTTGSIYNSPLHF.

This chain connects TRBV19 to TRBJ2-5, with a tentative D call TRBD2 (6 bases). Germline V gene lookup returns CDR1 LNHDA and CDR2 SQIVND (reference sequence). V gave up 5 bases and J gave up 7 bases, with 17 bases separating them. The CDR3 contains 14 residues. CDR3 in amino acids: CASSGTGVPSTQYF. The CDR3 nucleotides read TGTGCCAGTAGTGGAACGGGGGTGCCCTCGACCCAGTACTTC.

CDR3 in amino acids: CASGLYVYEQYF. CDR3 DNA sequence: TGTGCTAGTGGTTTGTACGTCTATGAGCAGTACTTC. The V and J genes are TRBV12-5 and TRBJ2-7; D not resolved. CDR1 is LGHNT and CDR2 is FRNRAP in the germline V gene. Trimming took off 2 bases at V and 7 bases at J, with 9 bases between the two ends. The CDR3 is 12 residues long.

The genes are TRBV7-2 and TRBJ2-1, with TRBD1 matching 8 bases. Germline V gene sequence: CDR1 SGHTA, CDR2 FQGNSA. CDR3 size: 14 residues. V gave up 4 bases and J gave up 8 bases; unmatched junction bases: 7. CDR3 DNA: TGTGCCAGCAGCTCTACAGGGGGAATGGATGAGCAGTTCTTC. It codes for CASSSTGGMDEQFF.

V usage is TRBV27 and J usage is TRBJ2-7; TRBD2 matches at 14 bases. Germline loops: CDR1 MNHEY, CDR2 SMNVEV (reference sequence). This CDR3 is built from 16 residues. The trim removed 7 bases at V and 6 bases at J, leaving 11 bases unmatched. CDR3: CASKGLTSGRAVEQYF. The DNA of the CDR3 is TGTGCCAGCAAGGGACTGACTAGCGGGAGGGCCGTCGAGCAGTACTTC.

V gene TRBV6-6 combines with J gene TRBJ1-2; a possible D gene is TRBD1 (6 bases). CDR1 is MNHNY and CDR2 is SVGAGI in the germline V gene (reference sequence). The CDR3 length is 14 residues. Trimming stripped 9 bases from V and 2 bases from J, with 16 bases between. In DNA form, the CDR3 reads TGTGCCAGTAATACACCGACAGGAAACTATGGCTACACCTTC. It specifies CASNTPTGNYGYTF.

The chain joins TRBV10-2 to TRBJ2-1; possibly TRBD2 for D (6 bases). The CDR3 sequence is 14 residues long. Germline CDR1 and CDR2: WSHSY and SAAADI. Trimming took off 2 bases at V and 4 bases at J, with 9 bases between the two ends. In nucleotides, the CDR3 is TGCGCCAGCAGTGAGCGGGAGATTTACAATGAGCAGTTCTTC. Translating it yields CASSEREIYNEQFF.

The rearrangement uses TRBV7-2 and TRBJ1-6; D is ambiguous. Trimming took 0 bases from V and 7 from J, leaving 10 bases between them. Looked up from germline, CDR1 is SGHTA and CDR2 is FQGNSA. The CDR3 runs to 15 residues. The CDR3 loop is CASSLAWMENSPLHF. The CDR3 DNA reads TGTGCCAGCAGCTTAGCCTGGATGGAGAATTCACCCCTCCACTTT.

The chain joins TRBV5-4 to TRBJ2-7; 10 nucleotides agree with TRBD1. The CDR3 is 16 residues long. The germline V gene encodes CDR1 SGHNT and CDR2 YYREEE (reference sequence). The V segment lost 4 bases and the J segment 6 bases; nucleotides outside the gene matches: 13. DNA of the CDR3: TGTGCCAGCAGCATTATATCCGGGACAGGGGATGGCGAGCAGTACTTC. It yields the protein CASSIISGTGDGEQYF.

This chain connects TRBV9 to TRBJ2-2; weak D call: TRBD1 (6 bases). V lost 4 bases and J 6 bases, leaving 13 bases between the germline ends. Germline V gene lookup returns CDR1 SGDLS and CDR2 YYNGEE. The CDR3 extends over 14 amino acids. The chain's CDR3 is CASSPTGFPGELFF. The CDR3 nucleotides read TGTGCCAGCAGCCCTACAGGGTTCCCCGGGGAGCTGTTTTTT.